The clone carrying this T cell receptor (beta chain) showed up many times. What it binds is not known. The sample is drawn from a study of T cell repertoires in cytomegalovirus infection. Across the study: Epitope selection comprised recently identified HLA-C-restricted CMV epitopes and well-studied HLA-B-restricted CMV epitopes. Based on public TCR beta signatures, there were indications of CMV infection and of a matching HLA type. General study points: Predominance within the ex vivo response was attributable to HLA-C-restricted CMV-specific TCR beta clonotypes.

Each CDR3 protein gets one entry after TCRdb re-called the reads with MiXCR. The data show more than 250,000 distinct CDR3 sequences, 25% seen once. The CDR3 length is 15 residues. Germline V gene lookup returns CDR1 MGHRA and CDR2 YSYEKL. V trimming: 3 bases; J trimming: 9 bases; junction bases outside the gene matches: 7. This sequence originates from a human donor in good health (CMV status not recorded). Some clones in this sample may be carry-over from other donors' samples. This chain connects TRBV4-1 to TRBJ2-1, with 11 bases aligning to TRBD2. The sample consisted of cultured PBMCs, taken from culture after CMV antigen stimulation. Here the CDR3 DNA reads TGCGCCAGCAGCCACACTAGCGGGAGTGTAGGTGAGCAGTTCTTC. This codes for CASSHTSGSVGEQFF.